A selection of T cell receptor beta chains follows, all from one sample in a study of shared clonotypes between healthy human individuals. Produced via immunoSEQ multiplex PCR; TCRdb's table is partial and in-frame only. The sample carries under 1 million clones, 92% recorded once. The sample taken for sequencing was naive CD8+ T cells sorted from blood. The receptors were sampled from a man aged 30 to 45 in good health. Both conserved end residues are part of each CDR3. Some rows mark clone size as missing; the rest say once, few, many or name a class of expanded clone.

V gene: TRBV27
J gene: TRBJ2-1
clone size: few
CDR3 protein: CASSFFPGTSGYNEQFF

V gene: TRBV2
J gene: TRBJ1-1
clone size: .
CDR3 protein: CASSEEQAGYTEAFF

V gene: TRBV29-1
J gene: TRBJ1-1
clone size: .
CDR3 protein: CSVKQGLDEAFF

V gene: TRBV6-5
J gene: TRBJ2-5
clone size: .
CDR3 protein: CASSYTGTGAQETQYF

V gene: TRBV28
J gene: TRBJ2-2
clone size: .
CDR3 protein: CASSLPRVVGPNTGELFF

V gene: TRBV7-9
J gene: TRBJ2-4
clone size: .
CDR3 protein: CASSLAPASGSGLYF

V gene: TRBV11-3
J gene: TRBJ2-1
clone size: .
CDR3 protein: CASSKGGVDLYNEQFF

V gene: TRBV7-2
J gene: TRBJ2-1
clone size: .
CDR3 protein: CASSLGATQSDEQFF

V gene: TRBV9
J gene: TRBJ1-1
clone size: few
CDR3 protein: CASSPDRGYTEAFF

V gene: TRBV28
J gene: TRBJ1-2
clone size: .
CDR3 protein: CASSDRRGYTF

V gene: TRBV5-1
J gene: TRBJ2-5
clone size: .
CDR3 protein: CASSFQRAAQETQYF

V gene: TRBV7-2
J gene: TRBJ2-3
clone size: once
CDR3 protein: CASSTITSGSSSDTQYF

V gene: TRBV14
J gene: TRBJ2-5
clone size: .
CDR3 protein: CASSQDHPYGFGETQYF

V gene: TRBV7-9
J gene: TRBJ2-2
clone size: .
CDR3 protein: CASSSPGPRAGLNTGELFF

V gene: TRBV28
J gene: TRBJ2-2
clone size: .
CDR3 protein: CASSLFDGSGELFF

V gene: TRBV27
J gene: TRBJ1-1
clone size: .
CDR3 protein: CASSTGQGDTEAFF